This is a list of T cell receptor beta chains from one sample in a study of blood T cell repertoires in COVID-19. Profiled with immunoSEQ multiplex PCR; TCRdb holds only in-frame clones, not every one. The sample lists under 300,000 clones, more than 70% occurring once. The sequenced material came from peripheral blood. These receptors came from a man at least 80 years old with acute or convalescent COVID-19. Each CDR3 is given with its conserved first and last residue. A D gene is named only where the DNA matches it firmly. Size values are once, few and many counts, or a class for expanded clones, and some rows have none.

J gene,D gene,V gene,clone size,CDR3 DNA,CDR3 protein
TRBJ1-4,TRBD1,TRBV19,.,TGTGCCAGTAGTACGGGACAGCGTAATGAAAAACTGTTTTTT,CASSTGQRNEKLFF
TRBJ2-3,TRBD1,TRBV7-2,.,TGTGCCAGCAGCTTTCTGGGGACAGGGGTAACAGATACGCAGTATTTT,CASSFLGTGVTDTQYF
TRBJ2-5,.,TRBV30,.,TGTGCCTGGAGTGTTGGCACCCAAGAGACCCAGTACTTC,CAWSVGTQETQYF
TRBJ2-5,TRBD2,TRBV9,.,TGTGCCAGCAGCGTGGGGCCTTCGAGCGGGACTAGTTCATTGGAGACCCAGTACTTC,CASSVGPSSGTSSLETQYF
TRBJ2-1,.,TRBV2,.,TGTGCCAGCAGTGAAGTGACAGCCCACAATGAGCAGTTCTTC,CASSEVTAHNEQFF
TRBJ2-3,TRBD2,TRBV10-3,once,TGTGCCATCAGTGCAGCGGGGGAAGATACGCAGTATTTT,CAISAAGEDTQYF
TRBJ2-1,.,TRBV4-2,.,TGTGCCAGCAGCCAGGGCCCCCGTAACAATGAGCAGTTCTTC,CASSQGPRNNEQFF
TRBJ2-6,.,TRBV18,.,TGTGCCAGCTCACCACTGCAGGGTTCTGGGGCCAACGTCCTGACTTTC,CASSPLQGSGANVLTF
TRBJ1-1,.,TRBV28,many,TGTGCCAGCAGTTCTCCTGCCAGGGCGACTGAAGCTTTCTTT,CASSSPARATEAFF
TRBJ2-6,.,TRBV30,.,TGTGCCTGGACGAGCGGCTCTGGGGCCAACGTCCTGACTTTC,CAWTSGSGANVLTF
TRBJ1-2,TRBD1,TRBV6-1,.,TGTGCCAGCAGTGAATGGGTTGGGACAGAAAACTATGGCTACACCTTC,CASSEWVGTENYGYTF
TRBJ2-3,TRBD2,TRBV25-1,.,TGTGCCAGCAGTTCCTATCCCGGGACTAGCGGGGCCACAGATACGCAGTATTTT,CASSSYPGTSGATDTQYF
TRBJ1-1,.,TRBV19,.,TGTGCCAGTAGCCTCCGTGGGGGCCCAGCGAACACTGAAGCTTTCTTT,CASSLRGGPANTEAFF
TRBJ2-5,TRBD2,TRBV5-1,.,TGCGCCAGCAGCTTCGCTAGCGGGGTGCAAGAGACCCAGTACTTC,CASSFASGVQETQYF
TRBJ2-3,TRBD2,TRBV28,.,TGTGCCAGCAGTTTATGGACTAGCGGGGGGTCGCCAGATACGCAGTATTTT,CASSLWTSGGSPDTQYF
TRBJ2-7,.,TRBV18,.,TGTGCCAGCTCACCGGACTCCTCAGGTTCCTACGAGCAGTACTTC,CASSPDSSGSYEQYF
TRBJ1-2,.,TRBV5-5,.,TGTGCCAGCAGCTCAGGGCCGACTAACTATGGCTACACCTTC,CASSSGPTNYGYTF
TRBJ1-1,TRBD1,TRBV7-9,.,TGTGCCAGCAGCTTGGACAGGGAGGCTTTCTTT,CASSLDREAFF
TRBJ2-5,.,TRBV10-1,few,TGCGCCAGCAGTGCAACTCTACTTGAGACCCAGTACTTC,CASSATLLETQYF
TRBJ1-2,TRBD1,TRBV5-6,.,TGTGCCAGCAGCCTGGACAGGTTTCTGGGTGGCTACACCTTC,CASSLDRFLGGYTF
TRBJ2-3,.,TRBV6-5,few,TGTGCCAGCGCCTCAAGGGACTTCACAAATACGCAGTATTTT,CASASRDFTNTQYF
TRBJ1-3,.,TRBV11-2,.,TGTGCCAGCAGCTTTGCGGGAGGGTTTTCTGGAAACACCATATATTTT,CASSFAGGFSGNTIYF
TRBJ2-2,TRBD1,TRBV7-2,.,TGTGCCAGCAGCTTTGGACAGGGACCCACCGGGGAGCTGTTTTTT,CASSFGQGPTGELFF
TRBJ2-1,TRBD2,TRBV7-3,few,TGTGCCAGCAGCTTAGGAGCGGGAAGTGGGAATGAGCAGTTCTTC,CASSLGAGSGNEQFF
TRBJ2-3,TRBD2,TRBV2,few,TGTGCCAGCAATCCCATAGCGGGGGGAACCCCTAGCACAGATACGCAGTATTTT,CASNPIAGGTPSTDTQYF
TRBJ2-1,TRBD2,TRBV28,.,TGTGCCAGCAGCGAAACACCACTAGCGGGAAGGCACAATGAGCAGTTCTTC,CASSETPLAGRHNEQFF
TRBJ2-1,.,TRBV18,.,TGTGCCAGCTCACCACTAACATCCAACAATGAGCAGTTCTTC,CASSPLTSNNEQFF
TRBJ1-2,.,TRBV6-1,.,TGTGCCAGCTCCCCAGGGAGGGGATATGGCTACACCTTC,CASSPGRGYGYTF
TRBJ1-2,TRBD1,TRBV30,.,TGTGCCTCGACAGGGGAGGGGTATAACTATGGCTACACCTTC,CASTGEGYNYGYTF
TRBJ2-7,.,TRBV2,.,TGTGCCAGCATTGCCGAGCAGGGGACCTACGAGCAGTACTTC,CASIAEQGTYEQYF
TRBJ1-2,TRBD1,TRBV3-1/TRBV3-2,.,TGTGCCAGCAGCCCAACGACAGGGGGCAAGAGTTGGTATGGCTACACCTTC,CASSPTTGGKSWYGYTF
TRBJ2-3,TRBD2,TRBV2,.,TGTGCCAGCCAGTACGGGACTAGCGGGGTTGATAGCACAGATACGCAGTATTTT,CASQYGTSGVDSTDTQYF
TRBJ1-1,.,TRBV24-1,.,TGTGCCACCAGTGATCACAAAAACACTGAAGCTTTCTTT,CATSDHKNTEAFF
TRBJ1-6,.,TRBV28,.,TGTGCCAGCAGTCGGGGTAGGGAAGGTCCTTCACCCCTCCACTTT,CASSRGREGPSPLHF
TRBJ2-2,TRBD1,TRBV28,many,TGTGCCAGCAGTTTAATTGGGACAGCGATATCGAACACCGGGGAGCTGTTTTTT,CASSLIGTAISNTGELFF
TRBJ2-1,TRBD1,TRBV2,.,TGTGCCAGCAGTGAGCAGGGACAGGGGAACGAGTTGTTCTTC,CASSEQGQGNELFF
TRBJ2-6,.,TRBV27,.,TGTGCCAGCAGTCTCCGACTCGTCTCTGGGGCCAACGTCCTGACTTTC,CASSLRLVSGANVLTF
TRBJ2-3,.,TRBV4-1,.,TGCGCCAGCAGCCAAGTACAGGGTGTGGGCACAGATACGCAGTATTTT,CASSQVQGVGTDTQYF
TRBJ1-2,.,TRBV6-5,.,TGTGCCAGCAGACTCTCTTTGGAGGTAGATGGCTACACCTTC,CASRLSLEVDGYTF
TRBJ1-1,TRBD1,TRBV5-6,.,TGTGCCAGCAGCCTCTGGACAGGGAGGGGCACTGAAGCTTTCTTT,CASSLWTGRGTEAFF
TRBJ2-2,TRBD1,TRBV19,.,TGTGCCAGTAGCCAGGACAGGCTGAACACCGGGGAGCTGTTTTTT,CASSQDRLNTGELFF
TRBJ2-7,.,TRBV2,.,TGTGCCAGCAGTGAAGGGCCTGCTTACGAGCAGTACTTC,CASSEGPAYEQYF
TRBJ1-6,.,TRBV18,.,TGTGCCAGCTCACCGGGGGGGCCATCACCCCTCCACTTT,CASSPGGPSPLHF
TRBJ2-5,.,TRBV28,.,TGTGCCAGCAGTTTACTTAGAGAGACCCAGTACTTC,CASSLLRETQYF